This TCR beta chain was documented in a study of OX40 agonist ivuxolimab in advanced cancers. Study-level information: Partial responses were achieved by three patients, of whom one had hepatocellular carcinoma and two had cutaneous melanoma.

This CDR3 region has 14 residues. The V gene end was trimmed by 2 bases and the J gene end by 4 bases; junction bases not matched to a gene: 5. Looked up from germline, CDR1 is SGHTS and CDR2 is YDEGEE. The study, taken as a whole, reports: Expanded peripheral T cells had an undetermined antigen specificity. The mean number of expanded clones was higher in CD8+ T cells than in CD4+.

Concerning this clone itself: Antigen unknown.

Assay: immunoSEQ multiplex PCR; the TCRdb copy retains only in-frame clones and omits some. The table has about 84,000 clones, 85% to 90% seen once. The receptor's source is an adult with an advanced solid tumor such as melanoma, head and neck, liver or kidney cancer. This chain connects TRBV5-8 to TRBJ2-7; 8 positions agree with TRBD1. The sequenced sample was CD4+ or CD8+ T cells sorted from blood, obtained in a trial of the OX40 agonist ivuxolimab. The CDR3 region is CASSFGTGNYEQYF. CDR3 bases: TGTGCCAGCAGCTTTGGGACAGGTAATTACGAGCAGTACTTC.